The following is a T cell receptor beta chain sequence with its context. What it recognizes is unknown. Looked up from germline, CDR1 is MNHEY and CDR2 is SVGAGI. With 0 bases clipped from V and 7 bases from J, the junction kept 8 bases outside the gene matches. The CDR3 consists of 15 residues. This sample stems from a study of T-cell memory formation after mild COVID-19. Across the study: The study found TCR clusters largely donor specific. General study results and limits: Second-wave clones peaking on day 37 lacked confirmed SARS-CoV-2 specificity. A second wave expanding day 15 to 37 was CD4+-biased; contracting clones were balanced. CD4+ contracting clones lay mainly in CM and EM, CD8+ ones in EMRA.

TCRdb independently ran MiXCR on the 5' RACE reads; one entry per CDR3 protein. The table lists 300,000 to 350,000 distinct CDR3 sequences, 14% of them singletons. The V gene is TRBV6-5, the J gene TRBJ2-5; 7 bases map to TRBD1. Material for sequencing was PBMCs or a T cell subset sorted from them (not recorded which). The origin of this receptor is a young man who had mild COVID-19 (a few samples of this study predate the infection). Cell type and time point are not known. CDR3 in amino acids: CASSYSAGQAMTQYF. The CDR3 coding sequence is TGTGCCAGCAGTTACTCCGCTGGACAGGCCATGACCCAGTACTTC.